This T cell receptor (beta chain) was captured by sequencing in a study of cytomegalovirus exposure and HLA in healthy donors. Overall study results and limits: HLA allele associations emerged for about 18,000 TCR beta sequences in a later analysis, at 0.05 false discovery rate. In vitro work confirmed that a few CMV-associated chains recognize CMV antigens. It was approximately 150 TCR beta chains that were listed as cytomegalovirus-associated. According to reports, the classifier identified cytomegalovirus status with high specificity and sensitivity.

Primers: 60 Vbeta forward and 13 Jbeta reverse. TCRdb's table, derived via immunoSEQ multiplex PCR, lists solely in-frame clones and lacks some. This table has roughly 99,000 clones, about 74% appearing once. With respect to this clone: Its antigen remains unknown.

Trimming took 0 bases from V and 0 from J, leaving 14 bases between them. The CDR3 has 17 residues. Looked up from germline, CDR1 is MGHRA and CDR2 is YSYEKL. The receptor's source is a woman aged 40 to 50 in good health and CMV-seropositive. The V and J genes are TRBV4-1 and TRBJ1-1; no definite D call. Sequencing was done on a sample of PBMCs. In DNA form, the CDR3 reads TGCGCCAGCAGCCAAGATATGCGGGGATCGGTGAACACTGAAGCTTTCTTT. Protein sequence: CASSQDMRGSVNTEAFF.